This T cell receptor (beta chain) came from a study of blood T cell repertoires in COVID-19. Background on the study: The United States, Italy and Spain provided the acute and convalescent COVID-19 samples.

Here immunoSEQ multiplex PCR was the method, and the copy in TCRdb shows in-frame clones only, minus some. The table has under 450,000 clones, over 75% seen once; the top ten hold roughly 3%. This sequence originates from a woman in her 30s who had recovered from COVID-19. The sequenced sample was PBMCs or T cells enriched from blood (not recorded which).

The CDR3 DNA reads as TGTGCCAGCCTGTTTATAGCGGGGGTCACAGATACGCAGTATTTT. It is translated as CASLFIAGVTDTQYF. The V gene is TRBV7-2, the J gene TRBJ2-3; 9 nucleotides agree with TRBD2. The CDR3 is 15 amino acids. Germline V lookup: CDR1 SGHTA, CDR2 FQGNSA. With 8 bases clipped from V and 2 bases from J, the junction kept 8 bases outside the gene matches.